The following is a TCR beta chain sequence with its context. The entry originates in a study of blood T cell repertoires in COVID-19. The wider study: Acute and convalescent COVID-19 specimens originated in the United States, Italy and Spain. Sample material is recorded as cDNA or gDNA derived from T cells, B-cell-depleted T cells, or PBMCs.

The CDR3 length is 14 residues. With 7 bases removed from V and 7 bases from J, the gap between germline ends came to 21 bases. Germline V gives CDR1 SGDLS, CDR2 YYNGEE. Methods used by the authors: Reference gene primer amplification in the assay estimated nucleated cell counts. TCRdb's copy holds only in-frame clones and misses some; the assay was immunoSEQ multiplex PCR. V and J calls and clone size follow that table, whereas D and trimming were derived from the DNA. Of about 170,000 clones in the sample, roughly 85% are singletons; the top ten hold 10%. This TCR derives from an elderly woman with active or convalescent COVID-19. Sequenced material: peripheral blood. The chain employs TRBV9 and TRBJ2-7; D is possibly TRBD2 (7 bases). DNA of the CDR3: TGTGCCAGCTCCTCCGGGGCGGGGGCACTTGAGCAGTACTTC. Its translation: CASSSGAGALEQYF.